Detailed here is one T cell receptor beta chain. V was shortened by 2 bases and J by 14 bases, with 16 bases between the two germline ends. This CDR3 is built from 13 residues. The germline CDR1 and CDR2 sequences are MDHEN and SYDVKM. This sample is drawn from a study of cytomegalovirus exposure and HLA in healthy donors. The PCR was carried out with 60 Vbeta primers and 13 Jbeta primers. The method was immunoSEQ multiplex PCR; TCRdb's version includes in-frame clones alone and lacks a portion of them. The table shows about 160,000 clones, with approximately 85% occurring only once. V usage is TRBV28 and J usage is TRBJ2-4, with D possibly matching TRBD1 (5 bases). Sample: PBMCs. This sequence originates from a man aged 50-60 years in good health and CMV-seropositive. CDR3 protein: CASSLVAGSSKYF. The CDR3 DNA is TGTGCCAGCAGTTTAGTGGCAGGGTCCTCAAAGTACTTC.